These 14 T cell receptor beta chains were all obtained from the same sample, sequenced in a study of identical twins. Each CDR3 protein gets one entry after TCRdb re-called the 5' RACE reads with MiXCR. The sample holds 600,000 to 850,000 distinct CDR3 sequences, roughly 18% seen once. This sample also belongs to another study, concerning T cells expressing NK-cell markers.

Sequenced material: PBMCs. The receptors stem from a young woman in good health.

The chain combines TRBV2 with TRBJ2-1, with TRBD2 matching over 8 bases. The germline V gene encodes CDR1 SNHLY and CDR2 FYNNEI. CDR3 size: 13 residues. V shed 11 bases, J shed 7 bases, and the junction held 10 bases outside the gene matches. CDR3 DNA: TGTGCCTGGATCGGGGGGGCCCATAATGAGCAGTTCTTC. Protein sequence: CAWIGGAHNEQFF.

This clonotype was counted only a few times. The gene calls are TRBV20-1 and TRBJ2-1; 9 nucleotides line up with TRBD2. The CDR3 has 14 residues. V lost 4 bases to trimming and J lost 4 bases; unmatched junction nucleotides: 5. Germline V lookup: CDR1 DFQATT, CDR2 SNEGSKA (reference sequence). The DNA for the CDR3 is TGCAGTGCTACGCGGGGGGGCCAATACAATGAGCAGTTCTTC. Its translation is CSATRGGQYNEQFF.

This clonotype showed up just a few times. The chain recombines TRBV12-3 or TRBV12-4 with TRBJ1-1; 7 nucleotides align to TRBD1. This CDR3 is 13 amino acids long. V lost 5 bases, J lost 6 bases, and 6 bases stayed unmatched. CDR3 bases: TGTGCCAGCAGTCTAAGACAGGGTTCTGAAGCTTTCTTT. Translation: CASSLRQGSEAFF.

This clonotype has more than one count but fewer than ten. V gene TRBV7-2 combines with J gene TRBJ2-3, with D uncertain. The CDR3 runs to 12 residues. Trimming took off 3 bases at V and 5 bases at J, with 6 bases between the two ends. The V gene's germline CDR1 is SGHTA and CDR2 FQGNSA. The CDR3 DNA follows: TGTGCCAGCAGCTTCTGGGGAGATACGCAGTATTTT. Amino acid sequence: CASSFWGDTQYF.

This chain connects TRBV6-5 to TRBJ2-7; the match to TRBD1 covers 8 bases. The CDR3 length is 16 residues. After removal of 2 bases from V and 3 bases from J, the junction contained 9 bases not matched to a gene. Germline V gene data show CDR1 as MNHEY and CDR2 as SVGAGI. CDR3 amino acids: CASSYDVRTGYYEQYF. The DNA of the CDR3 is TGTGCCAGCAGTTACGATGTGAGGACAGGGTACTACGAGCAGTACTTC.

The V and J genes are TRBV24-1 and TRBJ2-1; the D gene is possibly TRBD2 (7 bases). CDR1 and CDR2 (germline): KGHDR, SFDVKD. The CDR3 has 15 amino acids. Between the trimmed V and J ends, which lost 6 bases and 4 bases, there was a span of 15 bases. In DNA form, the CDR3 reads TGTGCCACCAGTCGAGGGCGGGGGCCTTACAATGAGCAGTTCTTC. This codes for CATSRGRGPYNEQFF.

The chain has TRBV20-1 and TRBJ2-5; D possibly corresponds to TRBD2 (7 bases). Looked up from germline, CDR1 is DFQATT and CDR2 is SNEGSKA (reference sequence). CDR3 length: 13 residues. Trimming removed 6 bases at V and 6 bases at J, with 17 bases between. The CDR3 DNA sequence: TGCAGTGCAGGGGGGGCCGGCGTTCAGACCCAGTACTTC. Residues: CSAGGAGVQTQYF.

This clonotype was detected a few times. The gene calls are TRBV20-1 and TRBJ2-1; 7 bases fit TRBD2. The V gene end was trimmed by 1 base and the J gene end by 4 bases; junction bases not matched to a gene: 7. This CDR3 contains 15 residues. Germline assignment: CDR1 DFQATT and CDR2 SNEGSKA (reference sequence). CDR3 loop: CSARVRLAVYNEQFF. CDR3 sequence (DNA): TGCAGTGCTAGAGTCCGCCTAGCGGTATACAATGAGCAGTTCTTC.

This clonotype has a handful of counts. Here the CDR3 reads CSARDTDGYGYTF. In nucleotides, the CDR3 is TGCAGTGCTAGAGACACCGATGGGTATGGCTACACCTTC. The chain employs TRBV20-1 and TRBJ1-2; no clear D gene. This CDR3 contains 13 residues. Germline CDR1 reads DFQATT; CDR2 reads SNEGSKA (reference sequence). V was trimmed by 0 bases and J by 5 bases, leaving 10 bases between them.

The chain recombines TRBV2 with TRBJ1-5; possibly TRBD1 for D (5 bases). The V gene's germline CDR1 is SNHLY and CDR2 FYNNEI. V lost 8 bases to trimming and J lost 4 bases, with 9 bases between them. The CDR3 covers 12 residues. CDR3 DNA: TGTGCCAGCGCGGGGGGAAATCAGCCCCAGCATTTT. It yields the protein CASAGGNQPQHF.

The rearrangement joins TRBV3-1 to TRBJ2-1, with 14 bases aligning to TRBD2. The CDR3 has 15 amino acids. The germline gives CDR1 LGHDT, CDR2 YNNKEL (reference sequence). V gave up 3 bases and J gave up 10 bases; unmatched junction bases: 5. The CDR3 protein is CASSHGLAGGYEQFF. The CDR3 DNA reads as TGTGCCAGCAGCCACGGACTAGCGGGGGGCTACGAGCAGTTCTTC.

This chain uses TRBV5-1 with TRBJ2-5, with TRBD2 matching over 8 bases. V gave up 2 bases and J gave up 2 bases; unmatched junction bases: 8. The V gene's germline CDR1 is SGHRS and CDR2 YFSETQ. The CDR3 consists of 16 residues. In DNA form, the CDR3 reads TGCGCCAGCAGCTTTAGCGGGACCCCCCCACAAGAGACCCAGTACTTC. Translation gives CASSFSGTPPQETQYF. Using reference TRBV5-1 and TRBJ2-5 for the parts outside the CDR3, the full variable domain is KAGVTQTPRYLIKTRGQQVTLSCSPISGHRSVSWYQQTPGQGLQFLFEYFSETQRNKGNFPGRFSGRQFSNSRSEMNVSTLELGDSALYLCASSFSGTPPQETQYFGPGTRLLVL.

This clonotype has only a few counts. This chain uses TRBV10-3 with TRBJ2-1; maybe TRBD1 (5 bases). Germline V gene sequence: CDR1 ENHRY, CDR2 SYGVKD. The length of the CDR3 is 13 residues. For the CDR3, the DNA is TGTGCGGTGGGGCGGTTGGACTACAATGAGCAGTTCTTC. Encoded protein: CAVGRLDYNEQFF.

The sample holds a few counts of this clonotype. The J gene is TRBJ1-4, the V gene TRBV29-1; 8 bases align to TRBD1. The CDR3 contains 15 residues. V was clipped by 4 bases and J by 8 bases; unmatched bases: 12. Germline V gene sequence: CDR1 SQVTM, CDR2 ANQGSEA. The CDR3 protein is CSVGRQGSDREKLFF. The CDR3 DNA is TGCAGCGTTGGAAGACAGGGGAGTGATCGGGAAAAACTGTTTTTT.